This T cell receptor beta chain was captured in a study of early T cells in non-severe SARS-CoV-2 infection. Looking at the study overall: Sequenced material consisted of bulk RNA (from unsorted whole blood), and chains were unpaired. Overall study findings and caveats: Database matching using VDJdb favored anti-spike CD8 responses, with private and CD4 specificities left missing.

The V gene's germline CDR1 is LNHDA and CDR2 SQIVND (reference sequence). This CDR3 comprises 16 residues. The V and J ends lost 3 bases and 0 bases respectively, with 12 bases between them. cDNA molecules, individually, were tagged with unique molecular identifiers. MiXCR, applied by TCRdb to the 5' RACE reads, yields one record per CDR3 protein. The sample lists more than 20,000 distinct CDR3 sequences; approximately 3.9% were seen once. This clonotype was counted at least ten times. Its antigen is undetermined. This clonotype originated in an adult who was a healthcare worker with PCR-confirmed SARS-CoV-2 infection or an uninfected control (not recorded which). Sequenced material: whole blood. The V gene is TRBV19, the J gene TRBJ2-1; D possibly corresponds to TRBD2 (6 bases). The CDR3 DNA is TGTGCCAGTAGTATGCGTGCGGGAATCTCCTACAATGAGCAGTTCTTC. It translates to CASSMRAGISYNEQFF.